A single sample is the source of the 28 T cell receptor beta chains below, sequenced in a study of somatic mutations in cytotoxic T cells in rheumatoid arthritis. Repertoires were generated with immunoSEQ multiplex PCR, while TCRdb's copy carries only in-frame clones and drops some. The sample carries 20,000 or so clones, 85% recorded once. The specimen was CD8+ T cells sorted from blood. These receptors were collected from a woman in her 40s with rheumatoid arthritis.

Only a few counts were recorded for this clone. The CDR3 sequence is CASSRTSTDTQYF. In nucleotides, the CDR3 is TGTGCCAGCAGTAGGACTAGCACAGATACGCAGTATTTT. V usage is TRBV6-1 and J usage is TRBJ2-3; maybe TRBD2 (5 bases). Between the trimmed V and J ends, which lost 5 bases and 0 bases, there was a span of 6 bases. Germline-derived CDR1 and CDR2 are MNHNS and SASEGT. This CDR3 is 13 amino acids long.

This sequence joins TRBV19 and TRBJ1-6, with D unclear. This CDR3 is 12 amino acids long. From germline, CDR1 is LNHDA and CDR2 SQIVND (reference sequence). The V end lost 6 bases, the J end lost 4 bases, and 4 bases lay between the germline ends. Here the CDR3 reads CASSPYNSPLHF. In nucleotides, the CDR3 is TGTGCCAGTAGCCCTTATAATTCACCCCTCCACTTT.

This clone came up a few times. The chain employs TRBV5-4 and TRBJ1-3, with 7 bases fitting TRBD1. The V segment lost 10 bases and the J segment 4 bases; nucleotides outside the gene matches: 2. Germline CDR1 SGHNT, CDR2 YYREEE (reference sequence). The CDR3 is 11 amino acids. DNA of the CDR3: TGTGCCTACAGGGGCGGAAACACCATATATTTT. Its translation is CAYRGGNTIYF. Using reference TRBV5-4 and TRBJ1-3 for the parts outside the CDR3, the full variable domain is ETGVTQSPTHLIKTRGQQVTLRCSSQSGHNTVSWYQQALGQGPQFIFQYYREEENGRGNFPPRFSGLQFPNYSSELNVNALELDDSALYLCAYRGGNTIYFGEGSWLTVV.

The chain has TRBV11-2 and TRBJ1-1; TRBD1 agrees at 9 bases. The CDR3 extends over 14 amino acids. Germline CDR1 SGHAT, CDR2 FQNNGV. Trimming removed 1 base from V and 3 bases from J; junction bases left unmatched: 0. The CDR3 is CASSLGTGDTEAFF. CDR3 sequence (DNA): TGTGCCAGCAGCTTAGGGACAGGGGACACTGAAGCTTTCTTT.

V usage is TRBV10-3 and J usage is TRBJ2-5; 9 bases fit TRBD2. The trim removed 3 bases at V and 3 bases at J, leaving 2 bases unmatched. The germline V gene has CDR1 ENHRY and CDR2 SYGVKD. This CDR3 comprises 14 residues. CDR3 in DNA: TGTGCCATCAGTGATATAGCGGGAGAAGAGACCCAGTACTTC. Encoded protein: CAISDIAGEETQYF.

The CDR3 loop reads CASSVDRNLYEQYF. CDR3 nucleotides: TGTGCCAGCAGTGTAGACAGAAATCTCTACGAGCAGTACTTC. The chain employs TRBV27 and TRBJ2-7; weak D call: TRBD1 (5 bases). The length of the CDR3 is 14 residues. Looked up from germline, CDR1 is MNHEY and CDR2 is SMNVEV (reference sequence). Trimming removed 5 bases at V and 3 bases at J, with 14 bases between.

V is TRBV6-5 and J is TRBJ1-2; D unclear. V was pared by 8 bases and J by 8 bases, with 9 bases between. Germline lookup yields CDR1 MNHEY and CDR2 SVGAGI. This CDR3 has 10 residues. For the CDR3, the DNA is TGTGCCAGCGGCCCGGGGGGCTACACCTTC. Its translation is CASGPGGYTF.

J is TRBJ2-1 and V is TRBV6-5, with D possibly TRBD1 on 6 matching bases. Germline V gene sequence: CDR1 MNHEY, CDR2 SVGAGI. The V end was cut by 6 bases, the J end by 3 bases, with 6 bases between. The length of the CDR3 is 12 residues. CDR3 region: CASRDSYNEQFF. For the CDR3, the DNA is TGTGCCAGCAGGGACAGCTACAATGAGCAGTTCTTC.

V usage is TRBV4-1 and J usage is TRBJ1-1, with D perhaps matching TRBD1 (5 bases). The CDR3 is 14 amino acids. Per the germline V gene, CDR1 is MGHRA and CDR2 is YSYEKL. Trimming stripped 0 bases from V and 3 bases from J, with 8 bases between. CDR3 residues: CASSQEGGYTEAFF. The CDR3, as DNA: TGCGCCAGCAGCCAAGAGGGGGGGTACACTGAAGCTTTCTTT.

The V gene is TRBV30, the J gene TRBJ2-3; 10 bases align to TRBD1. V shed 5 bases and J 2 bases; nucleotides not matched to a gene: 7. The CDR3 length is 15 residues. Germline lookup yields CDR1 GTSNPN and CDR2 SVGIG (reference sequence). CDR3 protein: CAWGTGQGVTDTQYF. CDR3 bases: TGTGCCTGGGGCACCGGACAGGGGGTCACAGATACGCAGTATTTT.

The genes are TRBV6-6 and TRBJ1-2; possibly TRBD1 for D (5 bases). Per germline, CDR1 MNHNY and CDR2 SVGAGI (reference sequence). Trimming took 5 bases from V and 6 from J, leaving 10 bases between them. The CDR3 runs 12 residues. CDR3 sequence: CASSVSTDGYTF. The CDR3 DNA sequence: TGTGCCAGCAGTGTTTCGACAGATGGCTACACCTTC.

V is TRBV13 and J is TRBJ2-5; 9 positions match TRBD1. The CDR3 is 15 amino acids. V gave up 5 bases and J gave up 4 bases; unmatched junction bases: 8. Germline-derived CDR1 and CDR2 are PRHDT and FYEKMQ (reference sequence). The CDR3 nucleotides read TGTGCCAGCAGCGTACCGGGACAGGGAGGAGAGACCCAGTACTTC. Protein: CASSVPGQGGETQYF.

V gene TRBV6-5 combines with J gene TRBJ2-7, with a weak D call TRBD1 (5 bases). This CDR3 contains 15 residues. The germline CDR1 and CDR2 sequences are MNHEY and SVGAGI. Deletions cut 2 bases from V and 0 bases from J, with 11 bases between. CDR3 coding DNA: TGTGCCAGCAGTTACCTCGGAGACAGCTCCTACGAGCAGTACTTC. Residues: CASSYLGDSSYEQYF.

This clone was seen only once. The rearrangement uses TRBV9 and TRBJ2-1; D remains unclear. The CDR3 sequence is 12 residues long. The V and J ends lost 4 bases and 7 bases respectively, with 9 bases between them. Germline lookup yields CDR1 SGDLS and CDR2 YYNGEE. CDR3 residues: CASSLRRNEQFF. The CDR3 DNA sequence: TGTGCCAGCAGCTTAAGGAGAAATGAGCAGTTCTTC.

This clone was seen a handful of times. The chain couples TRBV4-1 to TRBJ2-7, with D unresolved. The length of the CDR3 is 13 residues. V shed 1 base and J shed 2 bases, with 6 bases lying between them. The V gene's germline CDR1 is MGHRA and CDR2 YSYEKL. The CDR3 region is CASSQASAYEQYF. The CDR3 bases are TGCGCCAGCAGCCAAGCCTCTGCCTACGAGCAGTACTTC.

This chain connects TRBV11-1 to TRBJ1-2, with 9 bases matching TRBD1. CDR3 length equals 14 residues. Germline V gives CDR1 SGHAT, CDR2 FQDESV (reference sequence). V shed 4 bases, J shed 7 bases, and the junction held 7 bases outside the gene matches. As DNA, the CDR3 is TGTGCCAGCAGCTACGGGACAGGGTGGCTTGGCTACACCTTC. Translation gives CASSYGTGWLGYTF.

The J gene is TRBJ2-1, the V gene TRBV7-6; TRBD2 agrees at 8 bases. Per germline, CDR1 SGHVS and CDR2 FNYEAQ. The V gene end was trimmed by 3 bases and the J gene end by 5 bases; junction bases not matched to a gene: 0. CDR3 length: 13 residues. The CDR3 here is CASSFGGDNEQFF. The CDR3 DNA sequence: TGTGCCAGCAGCTTCGGGGGGGACAATGAGCAGTTCTTC.

V usage is TRBV7-7 and J usage is TRBJ2-1, with 9 bases that match TRBD2. The CDR3 has 16 amino acids. Germline loops: CDR1 SSHAT, CDR2 FNYEAQ (reference sequence). Trimming at V came to 1 base and at J to 3 bases, leaving 4 bases not matched to a gene. The CDR3 DNA follows: TGTGCCAGCAGCTTAGTGGCGGGAGGGGGCTACAATGAGCAGTTCTTC. This gives the protein CASSLVAGGGYNEQFF.

The chain is built from TRBV6-1 and TRBJ2-5; D is undetermined. The DNA end is a closer match to TRBJ2-7, so the J assignment may be wrong. CDR3 size: 13 residues. Germline CDR1 reads MNHNS; CDR2 reads SASEGT. The CDR3 DNA reads TGTGCCAGCAGTGAAACAGAACTCTACGAGCAGTACTTC. Its protein product is CASSETELYEQYF.

This rearrangement joins TRBV7-9 to TRBJ1-2; 7 nucleotides align to TRBD1. CDR1 is SEHNR, CDR2 FQNEAQ, per germline (reference sequence). V lost 3 bases and J lost 9; bases outside the gene matches: 13. The CDR3 sequence is 15 residues long. The CDR3 DNA sequence: TGTGCCAGCAGCTTGAGCGCCGTAGGGGGCAGGAGCTACACCTTC. Encoded protein: CASSLSAVGGRSYTF.

This clone has more than one count but fewer than ten. The chain joins TRBV7-9 to TRBJ2-5, with D perhaps matching TRBD2 (6 bases). CDR1 and CDR2 from the germline V gene are SEHNR and FQNEAQ (reference sequence). The CDR3 runs 15 residues. V lost 5 bases, J lost 5 bases, and 18 bases lay in between. The CDR3 sequence is CASSQGPGRDETQYF. For the CDR3, the DNA is TGTGCCAGCAGCCAGGGCCCGGGGCGGGACGAGACCCAGTACTTC.

Remarks on this clone: This likely comes from a read error, as the CDR3 has no conserved phenylalanine or tryptophan at its end. In DNA, the CDR3 is TGTGCCAGCCACGGCACAGGGATATCAGAGCAGTACCTC. It specifies CASHGTGISEQYL. This sequence joins TRBV6-6 and TRBJ2-7, with D possibly TRBD1 on 6 matching bases. The ends were cut back, 8 bases at V and 7 bases at J, with 18 bases in the middle. Per germline, CDR1 MNHNY and CDR2 SVGAGI (reference sequence). The CDR3 is made up of 13 amino acids.

The V call is TRBV6-5, the J call TRBJ2-1, with 10 bases identical to TRBD2. Germline V lookup: CDR1 MNHEY, CDR2 SVGAGI. V shed 3 bases and J 4 bases; nucleotides not matched to a gene: 6. The CDR3 has 16 residues. The CDR3 reads CASSYGAGGDYNEQFF. The CDR3 DNA is TGTGCCAGCAGTTATGGAGCGGGAGGGGATTACAATGAGCAGTTCTTC.

CDR3 residues: CASSPMGQPATGELFF. Written as DNA, the CDR3 is TGTGCCAGCAGTCCGATGGGACAGCCAGCAACCGGGGAGCTGTTTTTT. The rearrangement links TRBV7-9 to TRBJ2-2; 7 positions agree with TRBD1. Germline values: CDR1 SEHNR, CDR2 FQNEAQ (reference sequence). Germline trimming cut 6 bases from V and 5 bases from J; bases unmatched to any gene: 12. The CDR3 is made up of 16 amino acids.

The V gene is TRBV6-5, the J gene TRBJ1-4, with a possible D match to TRBD1 (6 bases). Germline V gives CDR1 MNHEY, CDR2 SVGAGI. V gave up 10 bases and J gave up 8 bases, with 17 bases separating them. This CDR3 contains 13 residues. The CDR3 DNA follows: TGTGCCACCGCACAGGGCTATTTGGAAAAACTGTTTTTT. It codes for CATAQGYLEKLFF.

This chain uses TRBV6-1 with TRBJ2-1, with D hard to call. Trimming pared 6 bases from V and 6 bases from J, leaving 12 bases between. This CDR3 has 13 residues. Per germline, CDR1 MNHNS and CDR2 SASEGT. CDR3 loop: CASSTIPTNEQFF. CDR3 DNA sequence: TGTGCCAGCAGCACCATTCCTACCAATGAGCAGTTCTTC.

V and J are TRBV6-4 and TRBJ2-2; D is uncertain. Germline V gene data show CDR1 as MRHNA and CDR2 as SNTAGT. The CDR3 extends over 14 amino acids. Deletions cut 2 bases from V and 5 bases from J, with 9 bases between. In DNA, the CDR3 is TGTGCCAGCAGTGACACCCTGGAGACCGGGGAGCTGTTTTTT. Translated: CASSDTLETGELFF.

V is TRBV5-1 and J is TRBJ2-1, with 10 nucleotides matching TRBD2. Losses at the gene ends were 5 bases for V and 7 bases for J; bases not matched to a gene: 18. Germline lookup yields CDR1 SGHRS and CDR2 YFSETQ. This CDR3 region has 18 residues. In nucleotides, the CDR3 is TGCGCCAGCAGTTCTCCCAACGTCAGCGGGGGGGCCCGAAATGAGCAGTTCTTC. This gives the protein CASSSPNVSGGARNEQFF.